This entry features one T cell receptor beta chain sequence. Its matching antigen is unknown. This CDR3 comprises 12 residues. Germline V lookup: CDR1 SGHNT, CDR2 YYREEE (reference sequence). V dropped 0 bases and J dropped 6 bases, with 5 bases sitting between them. CD4+ T cells from unexposed donors were obtained before the COVID-19 pandemic (2011-2018). After approximately 10 days of culture, CD4+ T cells were isolated. Unexposed-donor CD4+ T cells were probed with SARS-CoV-2 S/N and four cold-coronavirus spikes, cells permitting. The record originates from a study of CD4 T cells in relation to SARS-CoV-2 and coronaviruses. Study-level background: ViraFEST: approximately ten-day antigen culture of PBMCs, then TCR beta CDR3 sequencing.

Some clones are missing from TCRdb's copy, which holds only in-frame ones; the method was immunoSEQ multiplex PCR. The sample has 18,000 or so clones; roughly 80% are singletons. Sequencing was carried out using CD4+ T cells from PBMCs, cultured in vitro. The TCR originated in a human donor in good health. The chain links TRBV5-4 to TRBJ2-3; D unclear. The chain's CDR3 is CASSLDGDTQYF. CDR3 bases: TGTGCCAGCAGCTTGGATGGGGATACGCAGTATTTT.